A selection of T cell receptor beta chains follows, all from one sample in a study of T cells in Graves' hyperthyroidism and ophthalmopathy. TCRdb itself ran the multiplex PCR reads through MiXCR, one entry per CDR3 protein. The sample comprises hundreds of thousands of distinct CDR3 sequences, roughly 13% of which are singletons, and about 9.1% rests with the top ten. What was sequenced was blood. The receptor set was obtained from a woman between 18 and 30 years old with Graves' hyperthyroidism. CDR3s include the opening cysteine and the closing phenylalanine or tryptophan. The order of the fields is clone size, V gene, D gene, J gene, CDR3 protein, CDR3 DNA. D genes are given only for firm matches. Where a row states a size, it is once, few, many or the class of an expanded clone; other rows omit it.

clone_size: .
v_call: TRBV19
d_call: TRBD2
j_call: TRBJ2-3
cdr3_aa: CASSISSGISDTQYF
cdr3_nt: TGTGCCAGTAGTATATCTAGCGGGATTTCAGATACGCAGTATTTT

clone_size: many
v_call: TRBV28
d_call: TRBD1
j_call: TRBJ1-2
cdr3_aa: CASSTDRASYGYTF
cdr3_nt: TGTGCCAGCAGTACCGACAGGGCGTCCTATGGCTACACCTTC

clone_size: few
v_call: TRBV5-1
d_call: .
j_call: TRBJ1-1
cdr3_aa: CASSLTEDTEAFF
cdr3_nt: TGCGCCAGCAGCCTGACAGAGGACACTGAAGCTTTCTTT

clone_size: .
v_call: TRBV12-3/TRBV12-4
d_call: .
j_call: TRBJ2-2
cdr3_aa: CASSTGGGYAGELFF
cdr3_nt: TGCGCCAGCTCCACAGGGGGAGGGTACGCCGGGGAGCTGTTTTTT

clone_size: few
v_call: TRBV4-2
d_call: .
j_call: TRBJ1-1
cdr3_aa: CASSQDREGGRGFF
cdr3_nt: TGTGCCAGCAGCCAAGATAGAGAGGGGGGGCGCGGTTTCTTT

clone_size: .
v_call: TRBV12-3/TRBV12-4
d_call: .
j_call: TRBJ2-2
cdr3_aa: CANTDGGNGELFF
cdr3_nt: TGTGCCAACACGGACGGGGGAAACGGGGAGCTGTTTTTT

clone_size: many
v_call: TRBV9
d_call: .
j_call: TRBJ2-1
cdr3_aa: CASSVEGNEQFF
cdr3_nt: TGTGCCAGCAGCGTAGAAGGCAATGAGCAGTTCTTC

clone_size: many
v_call: TRBV12-3/TRBV12-4
d_call: .
j_call: TRBJ2-1
cdr3_aa: CASSSGGRANEQFF
cdr3_nt: TGTGCCAGCAGTTCCGGGGGGCGGGCAAATGAGCAGTTCTTC

clone_size: many
v_call: TRBV20-1
d_call: .
j_call: TRBJ2-3
cdr3_aa: CSAEGSTDTQYF
cdr3_nt: TGCAGTGCTGAGGGTAGCACAGATACGCAGTATTTT

clone_size: many
v_call: TRBV9
d_call: TRBD2
j_call: TRBJ2-3
cdr3_aa: CASSVDSGRASTQYF
cdr3_nt: TGTGCCAGCAGCGTAGACAGCGGGAGAGCTAGCACGCAGTATTTT

clone_size: many
v_call: TRBV7-9
d_call: TRBD1
j_call: TRBJ1-2
cdr3_aa: CASSHLAPGTGGAESSGYTF
cdr3_nt: TGTGCCAGCAGCCACCTAGCCCCCGGGACAGGGGGCGCAGAGAGCTCTGGCTACACCTTC

clone_size: .
v_call: TRBV3-1
d_call: TRBD2
j_call: TRBJ2-7
cdr3_aa: CASSRPRGAGSSYEQYF
cdr3_nt: TGTGCCAGCAGCCGCCCGAGGGGAGCGGGGTCCTCCTACGAGCAGTACTTC

clone_size: many
v_call: TRBV28
d_call: TRBD1
j_call: TRBJ2-1
cdr3_aa: CASSFWTGQSPYNEQFF
cdr3_nt: TGTGCCAGCAGTTTTTGGACAGGACAGAGCCCTTACAATGAGCAGTTCTTC

clone_size: .
v_call: TRBV20-1
d_call: .
j_call: TRBJ1-6
cdr3_aa: CSAILSTLHF
cdr3_nt: TGCAGTGCTATCTTAAGTACCCTCCACTTT

clone_size: .
v_call: TRBV12-3/TRBV12-4
d_call: TRBD1
j_call: TRBJ2-7
cdr3_aa: CASSKGQGKQYF
cdr3_nt: TGTGCCAGCAGTAAGGGACAGGGGAAGCAGTACTTC

clone_size: .
v_call: TRBV6-1
d_call: TRBD1
j_call: TRBJ1-1
cdr3_aa: CASSSSTDRGRRAFF
cdr3_nt: TGTGCCAGCAGCTCCTCTACCGACAGGGGCCGTAGAGCTTTCTTT

clone_size: many
v_call: TRBV19
d_call: TRBD1
j_call: TRBJ1-1
cdr3_aa: CASSTQGREMNTEAFF
cdr3_nt: TGTGCCAGTAGTACACAGGGGAGAGAGATGAACACTGAAGCTTTCTTT

clone_size: .
v_call: TRBV7-8
d_call: .
j_call: TRBJ2-7
cdr3_aa: CASSPLRGFIFYEQYF
cdr3_nt: TGTGCCAGCAGCCCCCTACGTGGGTTTATCTTCTACGAGCAGTACTTC

clone_size: .
v_call: TRBV5-1
d_call: TRBD2
j_call: TRBJ2-3
cdr3_aa: CASSITGTSGSTDTQYF
cdr3_nt: TGCGCCAGCAGCATAACCGGGACTAGCGGGAGCACAGATACGCAGTATTTT

clone_size: many
v_call: TRBV5-6
d_call: .
j_call: TRBJ2-1
cdr3_aa: CASSARWQGSSYEQFF
cdr3_nt: TGTGCCAGCAGCGCCAGATGGCAGGGGAGTAGCTATGAGCAGTTCTTC

clone_size: many
v_call: TRBV30
d_call: .
j_call: TRBJ2-3
cdr3_aa: CAWSWGSGTDTQYF
cdr3_nt: TGTGCCTGGAGTTGGGGGAGTGGTACAGATACGCAGTATTTT

clone_size: many
v_call: TRBV6-1
d_call: .
j_call: TRBJ2-5
cdr3_aa: CASSTRDEETQYF
cdr3_nt: TGTGCCAGCAGTACCCGGGATGAAGAGACCCAGTACTTC

clone_size: many
v_call: TRBV30
d_call: TRBD1
j_call: TRBJ2-3
cdr3_aa: CAWSVSRWSGGSTDTQYF
cdr3_nt: TGTGCCTGGAGTGTTAGCAGGTGGTCAGGGGGCTCGACAGATACGCAGTATTTT

clone_size: .
v_call: TRBV9
d_call: .
j_call: TRBJ1-1
cdr3_aa: CASSVGMGNTEAFF
cdr3_nt: TGTGCCAGCAGCGTAGGCATGGGGAACACTGAAGCTTTCTTT

clone_size: many
v_call: TRBV20-1
d_call: .
j_call: TRBJ1-5
cdr3_aa: CSAGGPKQGDYNQPQHF
cdr3_nt: TGCAGTGCCGGGGGGCCCAAACAGGGAGACTACAATCAGCCCCAGCATTTT

clone_size: many
v_call: TRBV13
d_call: TRBD2
j_call: TRBJ2-7
cdr3_aa: CASSLRTSGRALEQYF
cdr3_nt: TGTGCCAGCAGCTTACGTACGAGCGGGAGGGCCCTCGAGCAGTACTTC

clone_size: few
v_call: TRBV3-1
d_call: .
j_call: TRBJ2-3
cdr3_aa: CASSPLEGAGTQYF
cdr3_nt: TGTGCCAGCAGCCCCCTGGAGGGGGCAGGTACGCAGTATTTT

clone_size: few
v_call: TRBV28
d_call: .
j_call: TRBJ1-3
cdr3_aa: CASSLFSSGNTIYF
cdr3_nt: TGTGCCAGCAGTTTATTTAGCTCTGGAAACACCATATATTTT

clone_size: few
v_call: TRBV6-8
d_call: .
j_call: TRBJ2-2
cdr3_aa: CASSYLEYTGELFF
cdr3_nt: TGTGCCAGCAGTTACCTGGAATACACCGGGGAGCTGTTTTTT

clone_size: .
v_call: TRBV12-3/TRBV12-4
d_call: TRBD2
j_call: TRBJ2-1
cdr3_aa: CASSLASGTRDLHEQFF
cdr3_nt: TGTGCCAGCAGTTTAGCGTCCGGGACTAGAGACCTCCATGAGCAGTTCTTC

clone_size: many
v_call: TRBV12-3/TRBV12-4
d_call: TRBD2
j_call: TRBJ2-3
cdr3_aa: CASRAETSGGHTQYF
cdr3_nt: TGTGCCAGCAGAGCCGAGACTAGCGGGGGGCATACGCAGTATTTT

clone_size: few
v_call: TRBV4-3
d_call: .
j_call: TRBJ2-1
cdr3_aa: CASSHFRDWPYNEQFF
cdr3_nt: TGCGCCAGCAGCCATTTCCGGGACTGGCCGTACAATGAGCAGTTCTTC

clone_size: many
v_call: TRBV11-3
d_call: .
j_call: TRBJ2-3
cdr3_aa: CASSSGEPSTDTQYF
cdr3_nt: TGTGCCAGCAGTTCGGGGGAGCCTAGCACAGATACGCAGTATTTT

clone_size: many
v_call: TRBV12-3/TRBV12-4
d_call: TRBD2
j_call: TRBJ2-5
cdr3_aa: CASSLWAGGIGETQYF
cdr3_nt: TGTGCCAGCAGTTTGTGGGCCGGGGGGATTGGAGAGACCCAGTACTTC

clone_size: many
v_call: TRBV13
d_call: .
j_call: TRBJ1-1
cdr3_aa: CASSSSQGNEAFF
cdr3_nt: TGTGCCAGCAGCTCCTCCCAGGGAAATGAAGCTTTCTTT

clone_size: many
v_call: TRBV2
d_call: .
j_call: TRBJ1-1
cdr3_aa: CASTLNGGGSTEAFF
cdr3_nt: TGTGCCAGCACCCTGAATGGGGGGGGCTCCACTGAAGCTTTCTTT

clone_size: many
v_call: TRBV20-1
d_call: TRBD2
j_call: TRBJ2-1
cdr3_aa: CSAPKLAGGNNEQFF
cdr3_nt: TGCAGTGCTCCGAAACTAGCGGGAGGTAACAATGAGCAGTTCTTC

clone_size: many
v_call: TRBV28
d_call: TRBD1
j_call: TRBJ1-1
cdr3_aa: CASRSGQGNTEAFF
cdr3_nt: TGTGCCAGCAGATCGGGACAGGGGAACACTGAAGCTTTCTTT

clone_size: many
v_call: TRBV12-3/TRBV12-4
d_call: .
j_call: TRBJ2-7
cdr3_aa: CASTPTGGHEQYF
cdr3_nt: TGTGCCAGCACTCCCACGGGGGGCCACGAGCAGTACTTC

clone_size: .
v_call: TRBV6-4
d_call: TRBD1
j_call: TRBJ1-1
cdr3_aa: CASSDGGQGGSINTEAFF
cdr3_nt: TGTGCCAGCAGTGACGGGGGGCAGGGGGGATCAATCAACACTGAAGCTTTCTTT

clone_size: many
v_call: TRBV14
d_call: .
j_call: TRBJ1-2
cdr3_aa: CASSPFVYGYTF
cdr3_nt: TGTGCCAGCAGCCCCTTCGTCTATGGCTACACCTTC

clone_size: .
v_call: TRBV5-1
d_call: .
j_call: TRBJ1-1
cdr3_aa: CASSLIGVAGKAFF
cdr3_nt: TGCGCCAGCAGCTTGATTGGGGTCGCAGGGAAAGCTTTCTTT

clone_size: .
v_call: TRBV7-9
d_call: .
j_call: TRBJ1-2
cdr3_aa: CASSPRQETNYGYTF
cdr3_nt: TGTGCCAGCAGCCCCCGACAGGAAACTAACTATGGCTACACCTTC

clone_size: many
v_call: TRBV7-3
d_call: .
j_call: TRBJ1-2
cdr3_aa: CASSLRGPVDGYTF
cdr3_nt: TGTGCCAGCAGCTTAAGGGGGCCAGTGGATGGCTACACCTTC

clone_size: many
v_call: TRBV2
d_call: TRBD1
j_call: TRBJ1-4
cdr3_aa: CASSDGQGEGEKLFF
cdr3_nt: TGTGCCAGCAGTGACGGACAGGGCGAGGGGGAAAAACTGTTTTTT

clone_size: many
v_call: TRBV12-3/TRBV12-4
d_call: .
j_call: TRBJ2-5
cdr3_aa: CASSFAAETQYF
cdr3_nt: TGTGCCAGCAGTTTTGCGGCAGAGACCCAGTACTTC

clone_size: many
v_call: TRBV10-3
d_call: TRBD1
j_call: TRBJ2-5
cdr3_aa: CAISESKATGGLETQYF
cdr3_nt: TGTGCCATCAGTGAGTCGAAAGCGACAGGGGGGTTGGAGACCCAGTACTTC

clone_size: many
v_call: TRBV2
d_call: TRBD1
j_call: TRBJ2-3
cdr3_aa: CAINTDRAGDTQYF
cdr3_nt: TGTGCCATCAACACGGACAGGGCTGGGGATACGCAGTATTTT

clone_size: many
v_call: TRBV14
d_call: TRBD2
j_call: TRBJ2-1
cdr3_aa: CASSQTSGTWGDEQFF
cdr3_nt: TGTGCCAGCAGCCAGACTAGCGGTACCTGGGGAGATGAGCAGTTCTTC

clone_size: many
v_call: TRBV11-2
d_call: TRBD2
j_call: TRBJ2-1
cdr3_aa: CASSSLAGEFSVEQFF
cdr3_nt: TGTGCCAGCAGCTCCCTAGCGGGGGAGTTTTCTGTTGAGCAGTTCTTC

clone_size: many
v_call: TRBV10-3
d_call: .
j_call: TRBJ1-1
cdr3_aa: CAISEFGGGRLTEAFF
cdr3_nt: TGTGCCATCAGTGAGTTTGGAGGGGGACGGCTTACTGAAGCTTTCTTT

clone_size: many
v_call: TRBV4-1
d_call: TRBD1
j_call: TRBJ1-2
cdr3_aa: CASSHPRQGGHYGYTF
cdr3_nt: TGCGCCAGCAGCCATCCCAGGCAGGGGGGCCACTATGGCTACACCTTC

clone_size: many
v_call: TRBV29-1
d_call: .
j_call: TRBJ1-1
cdr3_aa: CSVVFWGATGTEAFF
cdr3_nt: TGCAGCGTTGTTTTTTGGGGGGCCACCGGCACTGAAGCTTTCTTT

clone_size: many
v_call: TRBV7-3
d_call: .
j_call: TRBJ2-2
cdr3_aa: CASSFSDGELFF
cdr3_nt: TGTGCCAGCAGCTTTAGCGACGGGGAGCTGTTTTTT

clone_size: many
v_call: TRBV2
d_call: .
j_call: TRBJ1-2
cdr3_aa: CASSPGDYGYTF
cdr3_nt: TGTGCCAGCAGTCCGGGAGACTATGGCTACACCTTC

clone_size: .
v_call: TRBV14
d_call: .
j_call: TRBJ2-7
cdr3_aa: CASSRNQGTAYEQYF
cdr3_nt: TGTGCCAGCAGCCGGAACCAGGGAACGGCCTACGAGCAGTACTTC